This TCR beta chain was sequenced during a study of cytomegalovirus exposure and HLA in healthy donors (TCRdb year 2017). Concerning the study at large: According to an earlier analysis of 587 of the donors, roughly 180 million T cells yielded 117 million unique TCR beta sequences and 250 to 350 Gb of sequence data. An early release covering roughly 600 HLA-typed donors comprised about 320 gigabases of sequencing data and tens of millions of unique TCR sequences. Of the approximately 400 genotyped donors, about 84% fell in the genetic ancestry cluster associated with self-reported Caucasian donors. The study aimed to test whether signatures of past pathogen exposure could be identified by cataloging public T cell receptors. The study profiled the T cell repertoires of 666 subjects by immunosequencing and related them to cytomegalovirus serostatus. A separate validation cohort of roughly 130 different subjects was used in addition to the roughly 670-subject first cohort. To predict cytomegalovirus infection status, the study brought together high-throughput TCR immunosequencing, statistical association of individual TCRs with disease status, and machine learning. In a later analysis, previously published TCR beta repertoires from more than 500 donors were re-analyzed and high-resolution HLA genotyping was added so that TCR occurrence patterns could be studied. Rather than using new phenotypic data, the later analysis identified candidate immune exposures from TCR beta sequences and from how often those sequences occurred across donors. In an earlier analysis of roughly 580 of the donors, high-throughput TCR beta sequencing was used to judge whether each TCR beta V gene segment behaved as functional or pseudogenic. Donor age, sex, ethnicity and CMV serostatus were collected together with the repertoire data. In a later genetic analysis, genome-wide SNP genotypes for about three fifths of the 666 donors were used, and that subset was treated as a discovery cohort. Every discovery cohort repertoire had been produced on one sequencing platform. HLA typing covered class I and class II loci at four-digit resolution. Typing coverage differed by locus: A, B, C, DRB1 and DQB1 were typed in roughly 629-630 donors, DQA1 in approximately 520, DPA1 in 600 to 610, and DPB1 in approximately 450. Because of strong linkage in the cohort, roughly five DR-DQ haplotypes were treated as single units for association and clustering. Among a few hundred genotyped donors of the cohort, an average of roughly 240,000 unique TCR beta nucleotide sequences were sequenced per donor, 15% to 20% of them non-productive. The study at large found these results: Because counts were too low, roughly 18 rarely observed V segments, including chromosome 9 orphons, were left out of the earlier analysis of some 600 of the donors. A cluster of highly shared sequence variants was judged likely to represent a technical artifact of the sequencing pipeline. Linkage disequilibrium might explain the correlated functional status among segregating V segments, but an unknown experimental factor could not be ruled out. A later analysis found that HLA-associated TCR beta chains were more clonally expanded and had lower generation probabilities than equally common non-associated chains. At a false discovery rate of 0.05, a later analysis linked about 17,000 TCR beta sequences to specific HLA alleles. The presence/absence analyses assumed that sequencing depth was roughly uniform across donors, and that assumption may not be true. The only immune exposure information available for the cohort was CMV serostatus. A further reported finding was that TCR beta sequences accurately predicted the HLA-A and HLA-B alleles for most subjects in the first cohort. V-gene and J-gene trimming of TCR beta chains was associated with a missense DCLRE1C variant in a later genetic analysis, and the association was replicated in an independent cohort. The authors suggested that the approach could potentially be generalized to other disease states and immunological phenotypes. A later analysis found that TCR association rates varied across HLA loci, with DRB1 alleles showing the most associated TCRs and HLA-C alleles the fewest. Assigning TCR associations to individual alleles was difficult when HLA alleles, especially DR and DQ, strongly co-occurred. In an earlier analysis of some 640 of the donors, most TCR beta V segments were observed in productive rearrangements about 90% or about 30% of the time, broadly matching IMGT annotations. HLA typing was unavailable for some donors at each locus, so association tests used only the typed subset. Across donors, most TCR sequences were observed very rarely, whereas some public TCRs were present in many individuals. In vitro tests confirmed that three of the cytomegalovirus-associated TCR beta chains recognize cytomegalovirus antigens. In both the original and validation cohorts, the classifier was reported to diagnose cytomegalovirus status with high specificity and sensitivity. In a later analysis, several top co-occurrence clusters were reported to appear linked to parvovirus B19, influenza, CMV and Epstein-Barr virus. A later analysis found that most CMV-associated TCR beta chains appeared HLA-restricted, with HLA associations seemingly driven largely by CMV exposure. Because the 87-base-pair reads could not distinguish some IMGT-functional V segments, including TRBV6-2 and TRBV6-3, those segments were excluded. In the study, around 150 TCR beta chains were listed as associated with cytomegalovirus. This cohort had only TCR beta chains sequenced, and the lack of alpha or paired-chain data limited which features could be detected. Compared with the roughly 600-donor mean, donors in an Asian-associated ancestry cluster had fewer N-insertions in productive TCRs, according to a later genetic analysis.

Receptors were amplified or captured by the immunoSEQ multiplex PCR assay. For the multiplex PCR, a mixture combining 60 forward primers for TCR Vbeta segments and 13 reverse primers for TCR Jbeta segments was used. Amplification of the CDR3 region of rearranged TCR beta genes was performed with a multiplex PCR assay on genomic DNA. The Illumina HiSeq System was used to sequence the amplified TCR beta libraries as 87-base-pair reads. On the authors' methods: In a later analysis, about 80 million unique TCR beta chains were counted across the approximately 640 repertoires, and approximately 11 million of these chains were shared by at least two donors. Raw reads were error-corrected and collapsed into unique sequences by a nearest-neighbor algorithm in which closely related sequences were merged to remove PCR and sequencing errors. V, D and J gene segments were assigned by aligning CDR3 sequences to IMGT reference sequences. For a sequence to be retained, at least a six-nucleotide match to both a V gene segment and a J gene segment was required. A rearrangement counted as productive if the CDR3 had no stop codons and remained in frame with V and J, and every other rearrangement counted as non-productive. CDR3 was defined according to IMGT convention as the region running from the second conserved V-encoded cysteine to the conserved J-encoded phenylalanine. The earlier analysis of about 500 of the donors excluded sequences that lacked an unambiguous match to a single V gene segment. An earlier analysis of roughly 590 of the donors called V segments functional above 56.7% productive rearrangements and segregating when the between-donor standard deviation exceeded 5%. A statistical classification framework was built for diagnosing cytomegalovirus status from the catalog of TCR beta chain sequences. A later analysis assigned V and J genes by comparing TCR nucleotide sequences with IMGT/GENE-DB human TR gene sequences. The TCRdist pipeline was used in a later analysis to assign CDR3 sequences and most-parsimonious VDJ recombination scenarios. In a later analysis, every TCR beta chain was defined by the combination of its CDR3 amino acid sequence and its V-gene family, and reads without a unique V-gene family were dropped. To address suspected cross-contamination and a sequencing artifact, a later analysis removed some 620 highly shared, low-generation-probability nucleotide sequences. A later analysis calculated a clonal expansion index for each public chain from normalized within-repertoire ranks of inferred template counts. In a later analysis, generation probabilities were computed with a VDJ recombination model fitted to out-of-frame rearrangements, and the resulting probabilities were checked against IGoR. In a later analysis, hypergeometric tests were used to score TCR-TCR, TCR-HLA and TCR-CMV co-occurrence, with a repertoire-size bias correction applied to TCR pairs. A later analysis estimated false discovery rates by permuting HLA or CMV assignments 20 times. In a later analysis, co-occurring TCRs were grouped using DBSCAN, with TCRdist sequence similarity added in when clustering inside HLA-allele-positive subsets. For co-occurrence clustering, repertoires with fewer than 30,000 or more than 120,000 public chains were excluded, along with five repertoires with anomalous nucleotide sharing. Here the immuneACCESS table is served through TCRdb, limited to in-frame sequences with V and J called. Missing clones are a known gap in these copies; in checked studies unresolved V genes cover under half, and the rest lacks a known reason. The V and J calls and clone size were taken over from that table, and D and trimming were inferred from the DNA. The data table for this sample lists around 140,000 clones. The top ten clonotypes cover approximately 1% of the sample.

In total, roughly 670 healthy bone marrow donors made up the cohort. At the time of sampling, every cohort member was nominally healthy, though immune exposures that went unrecorded were likely present. The donor was CMV seronegative and was included in the group of 352 seronegative cohort members. A peripheral blood sample was collected from each donor, and TCR beta sequencing was performed on peripheral blood mononuclear cells. Genomic DNA extraction from the blood cell samples was performed with the Qiagen DNeasy Blood Extraction Kit. The CDR3 covers 16 residues, taking in both the cysteine and the phenylalanine. Of the read, only the CDR3 DNA is kept; its 48 bases are in frame from base 1. CDR1 is given as GTSNPN and CDR2 as SVGIG, both from the germline V gene (reference sequence). After removal of 1 base from V and 8 bases from J, the junction retains 8 bases not matched to a gene. As to this clone: No antigen is known for it.

The source of this sequence is a male donor in good health and CMV-seronegative. The chain links TRBV30 with TRBJ2-1, with 13 central nucleotides matching TRBD2. The specimen was PBMCs. The CDR3 reads CAWSGPTSGGVDEQFF. The nucleotide sequence reads TGTGCCTGGAGTGGCCCCACTAGCGGGGGGGTGGATGAGCAGTTCTTC.